This T cell receptor beta chain was recovered during a study of cytomegalovirus exposure and HLA in healthy donors. Whole-study findings and limits: Association of a missense DCLRE1C variant with TCR beta V- and J-gene trimming was reported in a later analysis. Rare TCR sequences predominated, though certain public TCRs were found in many donors.

In the case of this clone: Antigen unknown.

The V segment lost 5 bases and the J segment 1 base; nucleotides outside the gene matches: 6. CDR1 is SGHTS and CDR2 is YDEGEE in the germline V gene. The CDR3 loop spans 15 amino acids. A multiplex PCR was run with 60 Vbeta primers and 13 Jbeta primers. The data were produced by immunoSEQ multiplex PCR, yet TCRdb's version contains in-frame clones alone and is incomplete. The table lists roughly 180,000 clones, 75% to 80% of them singletons. This receptor was taken from a female donor in good health and CMV-seronegative. The V call is TRBV5-8, the J call TRBJ1-1, with 9 bases identical to TRBD1. The sample consisted of PBMCs. The CDR3 reads CASRGTGMGNTEAFF. The CDR3 DNA sequence: TGTGCCAGCAGGGGGACAGGGATGGGGAACACTGAAGCTTTCTTT.